This TCR beta chain was observed in a study of CD8 T cells in ankylosing spondylitis. Study-wide findings and caveats: Earlier work had already found some motif variants in reactive arthritis synovial fluid and blood. Within matched ankylosing spondylitis synovial fluid, disease-linked clones were reportedly significantly enriched. A TCR beta motif of fewer than ten highly homologous variants seemed to mark ankylosing spondylitis blood.

A note on this clonotype: Its target is unknown.

Between the trimmed V and J ends, which lost 3 bases and 4 bases, there was a span of 13 bases. The CDR3 runs 15 residues. For TCR beta, libraries came from quantitative 5'-RACE with molecular barcodes. TCRdb analysed the 5' RACE reads with MiXCR anew, one entry per CDR3 protein. The data contain about 140,000 distinct CDR3 sequences, around 32% of them seen just once; the ten biggest clones take up 6%. This sequence originates from a male donor with ankylosing spondylitis. This chain uses TRBV12-3 or TRBV12-4 with TRBJ2-1; a weak D match, TRBD2 (6 bases). Sequencing was performed on synovial fluid, either unsorted or a sorted T cell fraction (not recorded which). The CDR3 region is CASSFWDSGYNEQFF. CDR3 in DNA: TGTGCCAGCAGTTTTTGGGACTCAGGGTACAATGAGCAGTTCTTC.